This entry lists 24 T cell receptor beta chains sequenced from one sample in a study of memory CD4+ T cells and cytomegalovirus serostatus. The sort gate was single viable CD3+CD4+CD8-CD45RO+ cells for memory CD4+ T cells. Method: immunoSEQ multiplex PCR; TCRdb's copy keeps in-frame clones and lacks some. This sample has 40,000 to 50,000 clones; 75% to 85% occur once, and the top ten carry 0.94%. Sequencing input: memory CD4+ T cells from blood. These receptor sequences come from an adult in good health and CMV-seronegative.

J is TRBJ2-1 and V is TRBV15; possibly TRBD2 for D (6 bases). Trimming removed 5 bases at V and 1 base at J, with 12 bases between. The CDR3 is 15 residues long. Germline values: CDR1 LNHNV, CDR2 YYDKDF (reference sequence). This chain's CDR3 is CATSARRGSYNEQFF. The CDR3 DNA sequence: TGTGCCACCAGCGCCCGCCGGGGGTCCTACAATGAGCAGTTCTTC.

The chain has TRBV5-4 and TRBJ2-3; TRBD1 might be the D (6 bases). This CDR3 is 13 amino acids long. Germline V CDR1 and CDR2: SGHNT, YYREEE (reference sequence). The ends were cut back, 4 bases at V and 5 bases at J, with 11 bases in the middle. CDR3 coding DNA: TGTGCCAGCAGCCGGGACACGGGAGATACGCAGTATTTT. Encoded protein: CASSRDTGDTQYF.

The chain carries TRBV18 and TRBJ2-1; TRBD2 matches at 7 bases. J lost 3 bases, V lost 3 bases, and 2 bases had no gene match. In germline, CDR1 is KGHSH, CDR2 LQKENI. The CDR3 extends over 14 amino acids. The CDR3 DNA reads TGTGCCAGCTCACCCGAGCGGGGCTACAATGAGCAGTTCTTC. Encoded protein: CASSPERGYNEQFF.

The chain recombines TRBV6-6 with TRBJ2-3, with 10 bases lining up with TRBD2. CDR1 is MNHNY and CDR2 is SVGAGI in the germline V gene (reference sequence). The CDR3 covers 16 residues. Here the CDR3 DNA reads TGTGCGCCGCTAGCGGGGGTTCCACCTACCTCACATACGCAGTATTTT. The encoded protein is CAPLAGVPPTSHTQYF.

The chain links TRBV5-1 to TRBJ1-2; 9 bases line up with TRBD1. Germline V CDR1 and CDR2: SGHRS, YFSETQ. The length of the CDR3 is 15 residues. Trimming removed 4 bases from V and 4 bases from J; junction bases left unmatched: 8. The CDR3 DNA reads as TGCGCCAGCAGCCCCCTAGGGACAGGGAGCTATGGCTACACCTTC. This translates into CASSPLGTGSYGYTF. The full variable domain, rest sourced from reference TRBV5-1 and TRBJ1-2, is KAGVTQTPRYLIKTRGQQVTLSCSPISGHRSVSWYQQTPGQGLQFLFEYFSETQRNKGNFPGRFSGRQFSNSRSEMNVSTLELGDSALYLCASSPLGTGSYGYTFGSGTRLTVV.

The chain links TRBV18 to TRBJ2-1; TRBD1 is a possible D gene (5 bases). This CDR3 region has 13 residues. V gave up 0 bases and J gave up 6 bases, with 6 bases separating them. The germline CDR1 and CDR2 sequences are KGHSH and LQKENI. CDR3 sequence (DNA): TGTGCCAGCTCACCACCGGGGCGCAATGAGCAGTTCTTC. It is translated as CASSPPGRNEQFF.

This clone was detected once. The chain employs TRBV27 and TRBJ2-3, with D perhaps assigned TRBD1 or TRBD2 (5 bases each). The germline CDR1 and CDR2 sequences are MNHEY and SMNVEV (reference sequence). The V end lost 5 bases, the J end lost 5 bases, and 17 bases lay between the germline ends. The CDR3 has 15 amino acids. The chain's CDR3 is CASSRRDHRGDTQYF. CDR3 sequence (DNA): TGTGCCAGCAGTAGACGGGACCACCGCGGAGATACGCAGTATTTT.

The rearrangement links TRBV28 to TRBJ2-7; 8 positions match TRBD1. The CDR3 extends over 14 amino acids. CDR1 and CDR2 (germline): MDHEN, SYDVKM. V shed 4 bases and J 0 bases; nucleotides not matched to a gene: 2. CDR3 DNA: TGTGCCAGCAGTTGGGACAGGATCTCCTACGAGCAGTACTTC. Translating gives CASSWDRISYEQYF.

This chain uses TRBV6-1 with TRBJ1-1; tentative D call: TRBD1 (5 bases). Looked up from germline, CDR1 is MNHNS and CDR2 is SASEGT. Trimming pared 0 bases from V and 10 bases from J, leaving 15 bases between. This CDR3 has 14 amino acids. CDR3 protein: CASSEAGRDRGAFF. The CDR3 DNA is TGTGCCAGCAGTGAAGCGGGGCGGGATAGGGGAGCTTTCTTT.

The chain uses TRBV7-2 and TRBJ2-7; D might be TRBD2 (6 bases). The V end lost 4 bases, the J end lost 0 bases, and 16 bases lay between the germline ends. The CDR3 has 16 residues. CDR1 SGHTA and CDR2 FQGNSA come from the germline V gene. CDR3 sequence: CASSSKGGVSSYEQYF. The CDR3, as DNA: TGTGCCAGCAGCTCAAAGGGCGGGGTCAGCTCCTACGAGCAGTACTTC. The full variable domain, in which reference TRBV7-2 and TRBJ2-7 provide the parts outside the CDR3, is GAGVSQSPSNKVTEKGKDVELRCDPISGHTALYWYRQSLGQGLEFLIYFQGNSAPDKSGLPSDRFSAERTGGSVSTLTIQRTQQEDSAVYLCASSSKGGVSSYEQYFGPGTRLTVT.

The V and J genes are TRBV5-1 and TRBJ2-2; the match to TRBD2 covers 7 bases. Germline V gene lookup returns CDR1 SGHRS and CDR2 YFSETQ. J lost 3 bases, V lost 0 bases, and 5 bases had no gene match. This CDR3 comprises 16 residues. CDR3 sequence reads: CASSLEGGGHTGELFF. The DNA of the CDR3 is TGCGCCAGCAGCTTGGAAGGCGGGGGTCACACCGGGGAGCTGTTTTTT.

The chain couples TRBV28 to TRBJ1-5; D may be TRBD1 (6 bases). Germline V gene data show CDR1 as MDHEN and CDR2 as SYDVKM. The CDR3 consists of 15 residues. V gave up 5 bases and J gave up 6 bases, with 17 bases separating them. The CDR3 sequence: CASSILQGGGQPQHF. The CDR3 DNA reads TGTGCCAGCAGTATATTACAGGGCGGGGGTCAGCCCCAGCATTTT. Full variable domain (rest looked up from reference TRBV28 and TRBJ1-5): DVKVTQSSRYLVKRTGEKVFLECVQDMDHENMFWYRQDPGLGLRLIYFSYDVKMKEKGDIPEGYSVSREKKERFSLILESASTNQTSMYLCASSILQGGGQPQHFGDGTRLSIL.

This clone was counted only a few times. The rearrangement uses TRBV27 and TRBJ2-3, with 8 bases that match TRBD2. V trimming: 6 bases; J trimming: 3 bases; junction bases outside the gene matches: 2. The V gene's germline CDR1 is MNHEY and CDR2 SMNVEV (reference sequence). The CDR3 has 13 amino acids. DNA of the CDR3: TGTGCCAGCAGGGCGGGGGGTACAGATACGCAGTATTTT. Amino acids: CASRAGGTDTQYF.

This chain joins TRBV7-2 and TRBJ1-1; D gene unclear. The V end lost 5 bases, the J end lost 1 base, and 8 bases lay between the germline ends. The CDR3 extends over 13 amino acids. Germline V CDR1 and CDR2: SGHTA, FQGNSA. CDR3 in amino acids: CASSRVRNTEAFF. As DNA, the CDR3 is TGTGCCAGCAGCCGCGTAAGGAACACTGAAGCTTTCTTT.

The CDR3 nucleotides read TGTGCCTGGAGTTACAGCTATGGCTACACCTTC. It yields the protein CAWSYSYGYTF. The V gene is TRBV30, the J gene TRBJ1-2; D unresolved. CDR1 and CDR2 (germline): GTSNPN, SVGIG (reference sequence). V lost 2 bases to trimming and J lost 4 bases, with 5 bases between them. The CDR3 runs to 11 residues. Full variable domain (missing parts from reference TRBV30 and TRBJ1-2): SQTIHQWPATLVQPVGSPLSLECTVEGTSNPNLYWYRQAAGRGLQLLFYSVGIGQISSEVPQNLSASRPQDRQFILSSKKLLLSDSGFYLCAWSYSYGYTFGSGTRLTVV.

The CDR3 is CSARGLQTQYF. The CDR3 nucleotides are TGCAGTGCTAGGGGGTTACAGACCCAGTACTTC. This chain links TRBV20-1 with TRBJ2-5; no firm D call. Germline V gene data show CDR1 as DFQATT and CDR2 as SNEGSKA (reference sequence). Trimming stripped 3 bases from V and 6 bases from J, with 8 bases between. This CDR3 region has 11 residues.

The chain is built from TRBV18 and TRBJ1-2; the D gene is possibly TRBD1 (5 bases). There are 16 residues in the CDR3. The V gene lost 2 bases and the J gene lost 2 bases, with 15 bases spanning the gap. Per germline, CDR1 KGHSH and CDR2 LQKENI. The CDR3 spells CASSPASGGVNYGYTF. The CDR3 DNA follows: TGTGCCAGCTCACCAGCCTCGGGGGGGGTCAACTATGGCTACACCTTC. Looking up the rest from reference TRBV18 and TRBJ1-2 gives the full variable domain: NAGVMQNPRHLVRRRGQEARLRCSPMKGHSHVYWYRQLPEEGLKFMVYLQKENIIDESGMPKERFSAEFPKEGPSILRIQQVVRGDSAAYFCASSPASGGVNYGYTFGSGTRLTVV.

V usage is TRBV28 and J usage is TRBJ1-5, with D tentatively TRBD1 (6 bases). Trimming removed 6 bases at V and 4 bases at J, with 16 bases between. The germline CDR1 and CDR2 sequences are MDHEN and SYDVKM. The CDR3 has 15 residues. The CDR3 DNA follows: TGTGCCAGCAGGCTCAAACAGGGCCCTAATCAGCCCCAGCATTTT. This gives the protein CASRLKQGPNQPQHF.

The chain uses TRBV7-6 and TRBJ1-6; 9 bases are shared with TRBD1. Germline V CDR1 and CDR2: SGHVS, FNYEAQ. J gave up 0 bases and V 7 bases, and 13 bases lay outside the gene matches. The CDR3 sequence is 19 residues long. In DNA, the CDR3 is TGTGCCAGCACCAAAAGACAGGGGGGCCCCAGCTCCTATAATTCACCCCTCCACTTT. Its translation: CASTKRQGGPSSYNSPLHF.

This clone was seen a handful of times. Germline is not matched at one junction end, which may reflect a read error. The chain carries TRBV4-3 and TRBJ1-3; possibly TRBD1 for D (6 bases). Per the germline V gene, CDR1 is LGHNA and CDR2 is YSLEER. The CDR3 totals 16 residues. Here the CDR3 reads CASSRDLQGFGDTIYF. CDR3 in DNA: TGCGCCAGCAGCCGAGATCTACAGGGATTTGGAGACACCATATATTTT.

V gene TRBV7-9 combines with J gene TRBJ2-5; D is unclear. This CDR3 has 11 residues. CDR1 is SEHNR, CDR2 FQNEAQ, per germline (reference sequence). V was pared by 4 bases and J by 3 bases, with 3 bases between. CDR3 sequence (DNA): TGTGCCAGCAGCTACAAAGAGACCCAGTACTTC. Amino acid sequence: CASSYKETQYF. The full variable domain, in which reference TRBV7-9 and TRBJ2-5 provide the parts outside the CDR3, is DTGVSQNPRHKITKRGQNVTFRCDPISEHNRLYWYRQTLGQGPEFLTYFQNEAQLEKSRLLSDRFSAERPKGSFSTLEIQRTEQGDSAMYLCASSYKETQYFGPGTRLLVL.

The chain carries TRBV5-1 and TRBJ1-4; weak D call: TRBD1 (5 bases). The CDR3 is made up of 15 amino acids. Trimming shortened V by 4 bases and J by 7 bases, and 17 bases separated the two germline ends. Per the germline V gene, CDR1 is SGHRS and CDR2 is YFSETQ. DNA for the CDR3: TGCGCCAGCAGCCCAGACAGAAATCCAGGTGAAAAACTGTTTTTT. Its protein is CASSPDRNPGEKLFF.

This chain connects TRBV28 to TRBJ1-2; 10 positions match TRBD1. CDR1 is MDHEN, CDR2 SYDVKM, per germline. V dropped 5 bases and J dropped 5; count of bases not matched to a gene: 11. The CDR3 is made up of 16 amino acids. DNA of the CDR3: TGTGCCAGCAGTGATCCCCGGGACAGGGGCCCTTATGGCTACACCTTC. It yields the protein CASSDPRDRGPYGYTF.

The V and J genes are TRBV6-1 and TRBJ1-3; unclear D gene. Germline V gene data show CDR1 as MNHNS and CDR2 as SASEGT. The CDR3 totals 15 residues. The V end was cut by 1 base, the J end by 0 bases, with 7 bases between. CDR3 in DNA: TGTGCCAGCAGTGAAGATGTCCGCTCTGGAAACACCATATATTTT. Protein sequence: CASSEDVRSGNTIYF.